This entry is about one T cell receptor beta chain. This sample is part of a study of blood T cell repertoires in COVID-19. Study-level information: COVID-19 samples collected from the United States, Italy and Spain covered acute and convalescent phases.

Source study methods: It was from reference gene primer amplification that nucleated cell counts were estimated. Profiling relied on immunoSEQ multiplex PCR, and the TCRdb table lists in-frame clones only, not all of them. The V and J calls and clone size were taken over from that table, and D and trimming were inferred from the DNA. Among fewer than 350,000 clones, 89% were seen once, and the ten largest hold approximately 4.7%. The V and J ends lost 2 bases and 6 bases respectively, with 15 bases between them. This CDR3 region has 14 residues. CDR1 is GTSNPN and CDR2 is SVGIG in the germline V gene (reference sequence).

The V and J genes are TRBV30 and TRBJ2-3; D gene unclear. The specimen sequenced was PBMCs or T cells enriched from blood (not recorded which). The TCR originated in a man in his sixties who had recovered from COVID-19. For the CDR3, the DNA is TGTGCCTGGAGTCTATTTGAAGCGTTTGATACGCAGTATTTT. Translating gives CAWSLFEAFDTQYF. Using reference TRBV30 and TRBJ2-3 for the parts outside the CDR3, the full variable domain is SQTIHQWPATLVQPVGSPLSLECTVEGTSNPNLYWYRQAAGRGLQLLFYSVGIGQISSEVPQNLSASRPQDRQFILSSKKLLLSDSGFYLCAWSLFEAFDTQYFGPGTRLTVL.